The source of this T cell receptor (beta chain) is a study of blood T cell repertoires in COVID-19. Germline CDR1 SGHTA, CDR2 FQGTGA. This CDR3 is 10 amino acids long. Trimming left V 4 bases short and J 14 bases short, with 9 bases between. Per the original data handling: Reference gene primer amplification yielded estimated nucleated cell counts. Here immunoSEQ multiplex PCR was the method, and the copy in TCRdb shows in-frame clones only, minus some. V and J calls and clone size are copied from that table; D and trimming were computed from the DNA. This repertoire shows fewer than 65,000 clones, 80% to 95% found once; its top ten account for approximately 3%.

This rearrangement joins TRBV7-3 to TRBJ1-3; D not resolved. The TCR sequence derives from a man in his fifties with acute or convalescent COVID-19. The specimen sequenced was peripheral blood. CDR3 in amino acids: CASSSHEVYF. CDR3 DNA: TGTGCCAGCAGCTCCCACGAGGTATATTTT.